Included here is one T cell receptor beta chain sequence, with context. As yet, its antigen is unknown. The source of the sample is a study of T-cell reconstitution after alpha-beta-depleted transplantation in children. Broader study findings: Reportedly, roughly two months post-transplant, alpha-beta T cells arose from several hundred expanded graft clones.

This CDR3 is built from 15 residues. CDR1 is SGHVS, CDR2 FQNEAQ, per germline. The V gene end was trimmed by 5 bases and the J gene end by 3 bases; junction bases not matched to a gene: 5. Molecular barcoding with unique molecular identifiers was used for the TCRbeta library. TCRdb called the PCR reads again in MiXCR, with one record for every CDR3 protein. The repertoire consists of 670,000 or so distinct CDR3 sequences, with less than 15% occurring once and the leading ten covering 0.79%. The clonotype comes from a girl aged 2-9 years with congenital amegakaryocytic thrombocytopenia, due to receive a stem cell transplant. The sample consisted of PBMCs, taken before TCRalphabeta/CD19-depleted stem cell transplant. The J gene is TRBJ2-7, the V gene TRBV7-8; 12 bases match TRBD2. Here the CDR3 DNA reads TGTGCCAGCAGCCCTAGACTAGCGGGGGACTACGAGCAGTACTTC. This gives the protein CASSPRLAGDYEQYF.